This TCR beta chain is from a study of T cell responses to AZD1222 COVID-19 vaccine. Notes on the study in general: Among the donors, most were white British and more were female, and clonal diversity was possibly underestimated. Repertoire samples came only from after the peak T cell response.

In regard to this clone: As yet, its antigen is unknown.

The CDR3 contains 14 residues. CDR1 is SNHLY, CDR2 FYNNEI, per germline. The V gene lost 3 bases and the J gene lost 9 bases, with 17 bases spanning the gap. The method was immunoSEQ multiplex PCR; TCRdb's version includes in-frame clones alone and lacks a portion of them. Of tens of thousands of clones detected, approximately 90% appear once; the ten largest clones hold more than 5%. The sequence was obtained from an adult in good health. Sample: peripheral blood, taken on day 0 of AZD1222 vaccination. The chain uses TRBV2 and TRBJ1-2; no clear D gene. CDR3 in amino acids: CASSDAVLSDSYTF. The CDR3 DNA reads as TGTGCCAGCAGTGATGCAGTTCTTTCCGATAGCTACACCTTC.